This T cell receptor (beta chain) stems from a study of patients and donors after allogeneic stem cell transplantation. Using its own MiXCR run on the RT-PCR reads, TCRdb lists one record per CDR3 protein. Here the sample spans roughly 150,000 distinct CDR3 sequences, 20% to 25% being singletons. Looked up from germline, CDR1 is SGHTA and CDR2 is FQGNSA. The CDR3 consists of 14 residues. V was shortened by 3 bases and J by 5 bases, with 11 bases between the two germline ends. Input material: blood, either unsorted or a sorted T cell fraction (not recorded which). The genes are TRBV7-2 and TRBJ2-1; TRBD1 might be the D (6 bases). The TCR was taken from a human donor who was either an allogeneic HSCT recipient or a stem cell or donor lymphocyte infusion donor (not recorded which). It is not recorded whose cells these are; they may come from a transplant donor. In nucleotides, the CDR3 is TGTGCCAGCAGCTTTATCCGGACAGACAATGAGCAGTTCTTC. It specifies CASSFIRTDNEQFF.